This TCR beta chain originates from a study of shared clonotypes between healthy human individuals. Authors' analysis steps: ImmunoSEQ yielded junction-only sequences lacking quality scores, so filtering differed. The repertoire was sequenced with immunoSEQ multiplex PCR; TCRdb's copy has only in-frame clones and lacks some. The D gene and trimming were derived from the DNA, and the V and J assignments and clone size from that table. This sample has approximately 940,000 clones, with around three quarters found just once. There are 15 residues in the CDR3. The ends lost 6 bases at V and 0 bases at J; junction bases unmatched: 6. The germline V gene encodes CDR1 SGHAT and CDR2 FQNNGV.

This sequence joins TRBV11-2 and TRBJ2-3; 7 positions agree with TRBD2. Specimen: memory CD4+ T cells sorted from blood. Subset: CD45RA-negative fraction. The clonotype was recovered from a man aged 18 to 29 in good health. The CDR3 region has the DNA TGTGCCAGCAGTTCCTTGGGGGGGAGCACAGATACGCAGTATTTT. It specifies CASSSLGGSTDTQYF.